Described below is a single TCR beta chain sequence and its context. The antigen remains undetermined. CDR1 and CDR2 (germline): MNHNS, SASEGT. The CDR3 length is 19 residues. The V gene end was trimmed by 2 bases and the J gene end by 7 bases; junction bases not matched to a gene: 19. This specimen comes from a study of shared clonotypes between healthy human individuals. Study details: Researchers assigned three CD4 naive, three CD4 memory, two CD8 naive and one CD8 memory plate to each donor.

Terminally differentiated effector memory CD45RA+ cells were left out of the naive CD8 fraction, which was CD45RO-negative and positively selected for CCR7. Study-level points and caveats: The researchers took only blood, and tissue repertoires probably look different. There were few donors, and this limited the genetic and exposure-history diversity represented.

The authors split each subset's genomic DNA evenly across several immunoSEQ plates. Some clones are missing from TCRdb's copy, which holds only in-frame ones; the method was immunoSEQ multiplex PCR. This table holds around 1.9 million clones, 85% to 95% found once. The rearrangement joins TRBV6-1 to TRBJ1-5; 8 bases match TRBD1. Sample: naive CD8+ T cells from PBMCs. This clonotype originated in a man aged 18-30 years in good health. Some clones in this sample may be carry-over from other donors' samples. DNA of the CDR3: TGTGCCAGCAGTGAATTCGGCCCCTCGTCGGCAGGGGGCTCGCAGCCCCAGCATTTT. Amino acid sequence: CASSEFGPSSAGGSQPQHF.